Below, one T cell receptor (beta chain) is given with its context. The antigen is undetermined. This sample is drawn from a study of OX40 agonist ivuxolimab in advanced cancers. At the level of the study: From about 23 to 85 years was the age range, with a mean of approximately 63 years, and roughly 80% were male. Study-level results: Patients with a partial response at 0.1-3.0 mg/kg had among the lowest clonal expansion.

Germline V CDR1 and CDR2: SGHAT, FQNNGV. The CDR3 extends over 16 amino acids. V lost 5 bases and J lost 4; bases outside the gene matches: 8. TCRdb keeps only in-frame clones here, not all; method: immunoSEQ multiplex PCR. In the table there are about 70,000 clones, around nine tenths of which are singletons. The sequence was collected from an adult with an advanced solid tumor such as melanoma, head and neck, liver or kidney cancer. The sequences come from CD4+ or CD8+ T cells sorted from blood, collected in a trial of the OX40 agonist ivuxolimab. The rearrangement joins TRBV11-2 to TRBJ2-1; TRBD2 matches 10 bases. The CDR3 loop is CASSTTGTSVYNEQFF. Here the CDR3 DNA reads TGTGCCAGCAGCACGACCGGGACTAGCGTATACAATGAGCAGTTCTTC.